This T cell receptor beta chain was found in a study of response to subunit inactivated influenza vaccine. Overall study findings and caveats: There was a suggestion from the authors that each seasonal influenza vaccination recruits few new T cells.

TCRdb redid the calling of the RT-PCR reads with MiXCR, one entry per CDR3 protein. The repertoire consists of hundreds of thousands of distinct CDR3 sequences, with approximately 18% occurring once and the leading ten covering 11%. Only a few counts were recorded for this clonotype. Its target is unknown. This sample comprised PBMCs from blood, obtained more than 4 days after vaccination. This TCR derives from a man aged 45-60 years who received an inactivated influenza vaccine.

The DNA of the CDR3 is TGTGCCAGCAGTTGGAGACGTAACACTGAAGCTTTCTTT. It specifies CASSWRRNTEAFF. V and J are TRBV28 and TRBJ1-1, with D hard to call. In germline, CDR1 is MDHEN, CDR2 SYDVKM. V shed 4 bases and J shed 2 bases, with 8 bases lying between them. CDR3 length: 13 amino acids. Full variable domain (outside the CDR3, taken from reference TRBV28 and TRBJ1-1): DVKVTQSSRYLVKRTGEKVFLECVQDMDHENMFWYRQDPGLGLRLIYFSYDVKMKEKGDIPEGYSVSREKKERFSLILESASTNQTSMYLCASSWRRNTEAFFGQGTRLTVV.